This T cell receptor (beta chain) was obtained from a study of cytomegalovirus exposure and HLA in healthy donors. PCR involved 60 Vbeta and 13 Jbeta primers. Produced via immunoSEQ multiplex PCR; TCRdb's table is partial and in-frame only. The table lists 130,000 or so clones, 80% of them singletons. As for this clone: The antigen is not known.

Findings and limits, study-wide: The records held CMV serostatus as the only immune exposure information.

This CDR3 contains 14 residues. The germline V gene has CDR1 MNHEY and CDR2 SMNVEV (reference sequence). The V gene lost 5 bases and the J gene lost 5 bases, with 15 bases spanning the gap. The clonotype was recovered from a man aged 25-40 years in good health and CMV-seronegative. The sequenced sample was PBMCs. This chain links TRBV27 with TRBJ1-1; D is perhaps TRBD1 (5 bases). CDR3 nucleotide sequence: TGTGCCAGCAGTCTAAACAGGTATCAGACTGAAGCTTTCTTT. This gives the protein CASSLNRYQTEAFF.